Reported below is one T cell receptor beta chain. Its antigen is not known. This sample was included in a study of blood T cells in healthy people across ages. Whole-study results and caveats: Any changes in expanded clonotypes were possibly confounded, as donor CMV status remained unknown.

The CDR3 runs 13 residues. The germline CDR1 and CDR2 sequences are MNHEY and SMNVEV (reference sequence). V was pared by 7 bases and J by 4 bases, with 13 bases between. The authors ran a second PCR of about 7 to 12 cycles using a sample-barcoded 5' primer and a J-beta primer mix. Each of the cDNA molecules was tagged by a template-switch adaptor with 12 random nucleotides. TCRdb called the 5' RACE reads again in MiXCR, with one record for every CDR3 protein. The repertoire holds more than 1 million distinct CDR3 sequences, with 40% to 50% as singletons. The chain employs TRBV27 and TRBJ1-2, with no clear D. The sequencing sample was made of blood. The sequence came from a woman in her fifties or sixties in good health. The CDR3 bases are TGTGCCAGCACCGATAATGTGATCTATGGCTACACCTTC. Protein product: CASTDNVIYGYTF.